This entry is about one T cell receptor beta chain. Its antigen remains unidentified. Primers used in a second PCR of about 7 to 12 cycles were a sample-barcoded 5' primer and a J-beta primer mix. Every individual sample yielded 2.5 million or more paired-end reads (each containing CDR3). TCRdb fed the 5' RACE reads into MiXCR, producing one record per CDR3 protein. In the table there are about a million distinct CDR3 sequences, 48% of which are singletons. The data stem from a study of blood T cells in healthy people across ages. General observations from the study: With age, beta diversity per million T cells declined roughly linearly, significantly by approximately 41.

Extraction yielded at least 6 micrograms of total RNA per sample. Sequenced sample: blood. This TCR was recovered from a man younger than 45 in good health.

The CDR3 bases are TGCAGTGCTAGGGAGGAGGGGCCATGGACCCAGTACTTC. This translates into CSAREEGPWTQYF. The V call is TRBV20-1, the J call TRBJ2-5, with D perhaps TRBD2 (6 bases). Germline V gene data show CDR1 as DFQATT and CDR2 as SNEGSKA (reference sequence). V lost 3 bases to trimming and J lost 7 bases, with 15 bases between them. This CDR3 has 13 residues.